Listed below are T cell receptor beta chains from one sample, sequenced in a study of early T cells in non-severe SARS-CoV-2 infection. TCRdb re-called the 5' RACE reads through MiXCR, storing one row per CDR3 protein. The sample has some 80,000 distinct CDR3 sequences, about 12% seen once. Sequencing was done on a sample of whole blood. These receptors all stem from an adult who was a healthcare worker with PCR-confirmed SARS-CoV-2 infection or an uninfected control (not recorded which). CDR3s include the opening cysteine and the closing phenylalanine or tryptophan. The order of the fields is clone size, D gene, V gene, J gene, CDR3 protein, CDR3 DNA. D genes are given only for firm matches. Size is stated for part of the rows, as once, few or many counts, or as a class when the clone is expanded.

>few|-|TRBV3-1|TRBJ2-7
CASSQGPGHEQYF
TGTGCCAGCAGCCAGGGACCCGGCCATGAGCAGTACTTC
>-|-|TRBV3-1|TRBJ2-7
CASSQLGITYEQYF
TGTGCCAGCAGCCAACTCGGGATCACCTACGAGCAGTACTTC
>many|-|TRBV25-1|TRBJ2-7
CASGGSPGSEQYF
TGTGCCAGCGGGGGGTCCCCAGGCAGCGAGCAGTACTTC
>many|-|TRBV10-1|TRBJ2-1
CASSEGGSYNEQFF
TGCGCCAGCAGTGAAGGGGGTTCCTACAATGAGCAGTTCTTC
>many|-|TRBV7-8|TRBJ2-7
CASSLERVHRFYEQYF
TGTGCCAGCAGCTTAGAAAGGGTTCACAGGTTTTACGAGCAGTACTTC
>-|TRBD1|TRBV6-6|TRBJ2-7
CASSSGTGLYEQYF
TGTGCCAGCAGTTCCGGGACAGGCCTATACGAGCAGTACTTC
>-|TRBD2|TRBV9|TRBJ2-3
CASQNSGRPTDTQYF
TGTGCCAGCCAGAATAGCGGGAGGCCCACAGATACGCAGTATTTT
>few|-|TRBV7-9|TRBJ2-2
CASSSGTATGELFF
TGTGCCAGCAGCTCCGGGACGGCCACCGGGGAGCTGTTTTTT
>few|TRBD2|TRBV20-1|TRBJ2-5
CSAPTSGSYQETQYF
TGCAGTGCTCCGACTAGCGGGAGTTACCAAGAGACCCAGTACTTC
>-|TRBD2|TRBV20-1|TRBJ2-1
CSARATLAGAVGEQFF
TGCAGTGCTAGAGCAACACTAGCGGGTGCGGTCGGTGAGCAGTTCTTC
>-|-|TRBV29-1|TRBJ2-7
CSVSRGYEQYF
TGCAGCGTTAGCAGGGGCTACGAGCAGTACTTC
>few|TRBD2|TRBV20-1|TRBJ2-3
CSARDDQGLAADTQYF
TGCAGTGCTAGAGATGACCAGGGACTAGCGGCAGATACGCAGTATTTT
>-|TRBD1|TRBV9|TRBJ2-7
CASSPGTGGRYEQYF
TGTGCCAGCAGCCCCGGGACAGGGGGCAGGTACGAGCAGTACTTC
>many|-|TRBV28|TRBJ2-5
CASSSRTVTGETQYF
TGTGCCAGCAGTTCCCGGACAGTTACGGGGGAGACCCAGTACTTC
>few|-|TRBV19|TRBJ2-2
CASSIAGVNTGELFF
TGTGCCAGTAGTATAGCAGGGGTCAACACCGGGGAGCTGTTTTTT
>few|TRBD2|TRBV19|TRBJ2-5
CASGRAQETQYF
TGTGCCAGCGGGAGGGCCCAAGAGACCCAGTACTTC
>once|-|TRBV9|TRBJ2-7
CASSTEIGTEEQYF
TGTGCCAGCAGCACCGAGATTGGGACGGAAGAGCAGTACTTC